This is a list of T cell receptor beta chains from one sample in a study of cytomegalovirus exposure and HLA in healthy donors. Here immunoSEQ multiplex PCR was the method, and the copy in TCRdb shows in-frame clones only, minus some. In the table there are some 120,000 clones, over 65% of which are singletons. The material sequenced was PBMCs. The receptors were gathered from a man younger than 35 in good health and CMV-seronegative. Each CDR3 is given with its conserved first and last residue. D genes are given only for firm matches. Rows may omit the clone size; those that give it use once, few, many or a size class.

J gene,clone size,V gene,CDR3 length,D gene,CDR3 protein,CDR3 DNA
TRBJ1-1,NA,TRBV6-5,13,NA,CASSDGFNTEAFF,TGTGCCAGCAGTGACGGGTTTAACACTGAAGCTTTCTTT
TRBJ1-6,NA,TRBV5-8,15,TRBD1,CASSGRTGGNSPLHF,TGTGCCAGCAGCGGCAGGACAGGCGGAAATTCACCCCTCCACTTT
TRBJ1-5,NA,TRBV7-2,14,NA,CASSRGGANQPQHF,TGTGCCAGCAGCAGGGGGGGGGCCAATCAGCCCCAGCATTTT
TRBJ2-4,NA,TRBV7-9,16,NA,CASSPEGGLAKNIQYF,TGTGCCAGCAGCCCCGAGGGCGGACTAGCCAAAAACATTCAGTACTTC
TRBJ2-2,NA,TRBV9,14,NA,CASSVDQATGELFF,TGTGCCAGCAGCGTAGACCAGGCGACCGGGGAGCTGTTTTTT
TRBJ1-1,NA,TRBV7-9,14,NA,CASSPRLGDTEAFF,TGTGCCAGCAGCCCCCGTTTGGGAGACACTGAAGCTTTCTTT
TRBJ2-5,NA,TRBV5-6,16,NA,CASSLGPSGVQETQYF,TGTGCCAGCAGCTTGGGTCCCTCAGGGGTTCAAGAGACCCAGTACTTC
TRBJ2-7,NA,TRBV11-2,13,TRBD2,CASSGTSAYEQYF,TGTGCCAGCAGCGGGACTAGCGCCTACGAGCAGTACTTC
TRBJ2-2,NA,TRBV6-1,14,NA,CATNSGELTGELFF,TGTGCCACAAATTCAGGGGAGTTGACCGGGGAGCTGTTTTTT
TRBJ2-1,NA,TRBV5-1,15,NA,CASSPDRYSNREQFF,TGCGCCAGCAGTCCCGACAGATACTCGAACCGGGAGCAGTTCTTC
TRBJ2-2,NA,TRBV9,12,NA,CASSRNTGELFF,TGTGCCAGCAGCCGGAACACCGGGGAGCTGTTTTTT
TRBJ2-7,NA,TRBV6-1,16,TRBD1,CASRELGQGSSYEQYF,TGTGCCAGCAGGGAATTGGGACAGGGGTCCTCCTACGAGCAGTACTTC
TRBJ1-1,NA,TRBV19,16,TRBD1,CASRLMTGGTRTEAFF,TGTGCCAGTAGGCTTATGACAGGGGGGACGAGGACTGAAGCTTTCTTT
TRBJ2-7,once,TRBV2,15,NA,CASSETALSSYEQYF,TGTGCCAGCAGTGAGACAGCCCTGAGCTCCTACGAGCAGTACTTC
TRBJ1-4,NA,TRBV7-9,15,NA,CSSSLDRQGGEKLFF,TGTTCCAGCAGCTTAGATCGCCAGGGTGGCGAAAAACTGTTTTTT
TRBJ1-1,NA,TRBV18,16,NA,CASSAGTQRLNTEAFF,TGTGCCAGCTCAGCCGGGACACAACGTCTGAACACTGAAGCTTTCTTT
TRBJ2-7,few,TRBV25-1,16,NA,CASSATGTTRSYEQYF,TGTGCCAGCAGCGCTACCGGGACAACCCGCTCCTACGAGCAGTACTTC
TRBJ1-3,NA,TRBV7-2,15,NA,CASSGGQGSGNTIYF,TGTGCCAGCAGCGGAGGGCAGGGCTCGGGAAACACCATATATTTT
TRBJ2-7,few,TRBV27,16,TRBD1,CASSSRTGGKHYEQYF,TGTGCCAGCAGTTCCCGGACAGGGGGAAAGCATTACGAGCAGTACTTC
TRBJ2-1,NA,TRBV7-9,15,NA,CAADLNRDLGNEQFF,TGTGCCGCAGACTTAAACAGGGATCTCGGAAATGAGCAGTTCTTC
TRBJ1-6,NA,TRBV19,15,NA,CASSIREGRMAPLHF,TGTGCCAGTAGTATACGAGAAGGGAGGATGGCACCCCTCCACTTT
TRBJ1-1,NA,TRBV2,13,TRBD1,CASRVGQDTEAFF,TGTGCCAGCAGAGTCGGACAGGATACTGAAGCTTTCTTT
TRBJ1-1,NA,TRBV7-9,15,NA,CASSYPRQDNTEAFF,TGTGCCAGCAGCTACCCCCGACAGGACAACACTGAAGCTTTCTTT
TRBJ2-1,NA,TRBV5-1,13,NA,CASSETPSGEQFF,TGCGCCAGCAGCGAGACTCCTTCGGGAGAGCAGTTCTTC
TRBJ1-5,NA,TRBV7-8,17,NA,CASSSSISERSNQPQHF,TGTGCCAGCAGCTCGTCCATTAGTGAGAGGAGCAATCAGCCCCAGCATTTT
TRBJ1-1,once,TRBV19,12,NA,CATRGGNTEAFF,TGTGCCACGAGGGGGGGGAACACTGAAGCTTTCTTT
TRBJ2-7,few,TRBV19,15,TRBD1,CASSMYQGAIYEQYF,TGTGCCAGTAGTATGTATCAGGGGGCGATCTACGAGCAGTACTTC
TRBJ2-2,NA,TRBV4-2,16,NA,CASSQDLAKNTGELFF,TGTGCCAGCAGCCAAGATCTCGCTAAGAACACCGGGGAGCTGTTTTTT
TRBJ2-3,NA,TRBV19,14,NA,CASSLYASTDTQYF,TGTGCCAGCTCCCTCTACGCTAGCACAGATACGCAGTATTTT
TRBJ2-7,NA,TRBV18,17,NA,CASSPFPAQAISYEQYF,TGTGCCAGCTCACCTTTTCCGGCCCAGGCGATCTCCTACGAGCAGTACTTC
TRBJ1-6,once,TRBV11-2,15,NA,CASSSFGQNNSPLHF,TGTGCCAGCAGCTCGTTTGGGCAGAATAATTCACCCCTCCACTTT
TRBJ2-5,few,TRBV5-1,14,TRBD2,CASSLWGGQETQYF,TGCGCCAGCAGCTTGTGGGGGGGCCAAGAGACCCAGTACTTC
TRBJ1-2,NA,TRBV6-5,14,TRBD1,CASTRDRGSYGYTF,TGTGCCAGCACGAGGGACAGGGGATCCTATGGCTACACCTTC
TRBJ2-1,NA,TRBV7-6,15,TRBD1,CASSLSGTGVTEQFF,TGTGCCAGCAGCTTATCAGGGACAGGGGTAACTGAGCAGTTCTTC
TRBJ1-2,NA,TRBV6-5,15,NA,CASSLGRALQDGYTF,TGTGCCAGCAGCCTGGGGAGGGCTCTTCAGGATGGCTACACCTTC
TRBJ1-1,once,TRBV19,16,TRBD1,CASSFTPGQRNTEAFF,TGTGCCAGTAGTTTTACCCCGGGACAGCGAAACACTGAAGCTTTCTTT
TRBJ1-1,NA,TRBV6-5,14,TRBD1,CASSYRQGNTEAFF,TGTGCCAGCAGTTATCGACAGGGGAACACTGAAGCTTTCTTT
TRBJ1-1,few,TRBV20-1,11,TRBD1,CSAHRGVEAFF,TGCAGTGCCCACAGGGGGGTCGAGGCTTTCTTT
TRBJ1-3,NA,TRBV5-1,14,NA,CASSLEASGNTIYF,TGCGCCAGCAGCCTTGAGGCCTCTGGAAACACCATATATTTT